This TCR beta chain was sequenced in a study of siplizumab effects on memory and regulatory T cells. Per-sample assaying covered roughly 100,000 TCR templates. Generated by immunoSEQ multiplex PCR, the TCRdb table keeps only in-frame clones and is missing some. The repertoire has approximately 100,000 clones, just under 95% of them found once; the top ten carry over 0.15%. CDR1 SEHNR and CDR2 FQNEAQ come from the germline V gene (reference sequence). V shed 1 base and J shed 6 bases, with 10 bases lying between them. The CDR3 is 13 amino acids. About this clone itself: What it binds is not known.

Study observations and caveats: Researchers did not confirm the suppressive function of proliferating Tregs from siplizumab cultures. Roughly 75-95% of dividing CD4+ or CD8+ clones were without an attributable naive or memory phenotype.

This TCR was sampled from a human donor in good health. Sequencing was performed on non-Treg CD4+ T cells sorted from blood. The chain has TRBV7-9 and TRBJ2-7; no clear D. The CDR3 is CASSLDMGTEQYF. The CDR3 bases are TGTGCCAGCAGCTTAGACATGGGTACCGAGCAGTACTTC.